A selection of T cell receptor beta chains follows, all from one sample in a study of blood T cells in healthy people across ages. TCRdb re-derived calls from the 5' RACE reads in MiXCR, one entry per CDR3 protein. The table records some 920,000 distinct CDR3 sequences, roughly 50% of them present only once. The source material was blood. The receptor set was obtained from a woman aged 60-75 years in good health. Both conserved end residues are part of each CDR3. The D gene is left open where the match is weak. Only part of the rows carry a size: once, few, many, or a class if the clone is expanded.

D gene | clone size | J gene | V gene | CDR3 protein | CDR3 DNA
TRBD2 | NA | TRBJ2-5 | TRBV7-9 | CASSLRREWYF | TGTGCCAGCAGCTTAAGGCGGGAGTGGTACTTC
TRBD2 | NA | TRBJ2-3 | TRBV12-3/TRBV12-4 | CASSSSGGAADTQYF | TGTGCCAGCAGTTCGAGCGGGGGGGCCGCAGATACGCAGTATTTT
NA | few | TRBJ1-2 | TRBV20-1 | CSALEMSNPGRGYTF | TGCAGTGCCCTGGAAATGTCCAACCCTGGGAGGGGCTACACCTTC
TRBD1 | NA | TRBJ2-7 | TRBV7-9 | CASSSMLDRPFEQYF | TGTGCCAGCAGCAGTATGCTGGACAGGCCCTTCGAGCAGTACTTC
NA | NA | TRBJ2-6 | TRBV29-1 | CSAGTRPGSGANVLTF | TGCAGCGCCGGCACACGGCCTGGGTCTGGGGCCAACGTCCTGACTTTC
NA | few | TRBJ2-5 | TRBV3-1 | CASSQASSPETQYF | TGTGCCAGCAGCCAAGCCTCGTCCCCGGAGACCCAGTACTTC
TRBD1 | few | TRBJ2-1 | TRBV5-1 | CASSTGTGGALDNEQFF | TGCGCCAGCAGCACGGGGACAGGGGGCGCCCTGGACAATGAGCAGTTCTTC
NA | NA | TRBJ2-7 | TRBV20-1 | CSTPRQGLTSYEQYF | TGCAGTACGCCGAGACAAGGGTTAACCTCCTACGAGCAGTACTTC
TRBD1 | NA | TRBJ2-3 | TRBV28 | CASSLNGQGTDTQYF | TGTGCCAGCAGCCTTAACGGACAGGGCACAGATACGCAGTATTTT
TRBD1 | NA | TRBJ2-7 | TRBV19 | CASSISQGVFRYEQYF | TGTGCCAGTAGTATCTCTCAGGGGGTCTTTCGCTACGAGCAGTACTTC
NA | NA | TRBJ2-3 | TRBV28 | CASSLGGASDTQYF | TGTGCCAGCAGTTTAGGGGGCGCGTCAGATACGCAGTATTTT
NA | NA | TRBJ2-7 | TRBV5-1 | CASSGGTLSYEQYF | TGCGCCAGCAGCGGGGGGACACTCTCCTACGAGCAGTACTTC
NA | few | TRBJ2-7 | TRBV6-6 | CASSYSGHDSYEQYF | TGTGCCAGCAGTTACTCGGGACATGACTCCTACGAGCAGTACTTC
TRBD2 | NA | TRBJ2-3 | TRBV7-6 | CASSKGTRADTQYF | TGTGCCAGCAGCAAGGGGACTAGGGCAGATACGCAGTATTTT
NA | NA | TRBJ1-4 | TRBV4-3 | CASSRKIPKTGSDNEKLFF | TGCGCCAGCAGCCGAAAAATCCCCAAGACCGGGAGTGATAATGAAAAACTGTTTTTT
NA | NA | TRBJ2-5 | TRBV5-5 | CASSTRTEESSYNEQYF | TGTGCCAGCAGCACTCGGACAGAGGAAAGCTCCTACAATGAGCAGTACTTC
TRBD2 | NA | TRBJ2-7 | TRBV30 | CAWSVLGLAGGRYEQYF | TGTGCCTGGAGTGTACTGGGACTAGCGGGAGGCCGCTACGAGCAGTACTTC
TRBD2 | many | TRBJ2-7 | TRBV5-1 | CASSLELASYEQYF | TGCGCCAGCAGCTTGGAACTAGCGTCCTACGAGCAGTACTTC
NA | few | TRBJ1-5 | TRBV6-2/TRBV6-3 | CATRGGNQPQHF | TGTGCCACGAGAGGTGGCAATCAGCCCCAGCATTTT
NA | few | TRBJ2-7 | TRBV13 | CASSLRLSLDYEQYF | TGTGCCAGCAGCTTACGACTCTCGTTAGACTACGAGCAGTACTTC
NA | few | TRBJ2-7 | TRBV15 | CATSRAKGAYEQYF | TGTGCCACCAGCAGAGCTAAGGGTGCGTACGAGCAGTACTTC
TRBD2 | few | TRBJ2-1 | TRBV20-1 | CSASAGRATPYNEQFF | TGCAGTGCTAGCGCCGGGAGGGCCACCCCCTACAATGAGCAGTTCTTC
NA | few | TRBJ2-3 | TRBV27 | CASSTILVDTQYF | TGTGCCAGCAGCACCATCCTAGTGGATACGCAGTATTTT
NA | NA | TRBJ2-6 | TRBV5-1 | CASSLDTVNSGASVLTF | TGCGCCAGCAGCTTGGACACCGTCAACTCTGGGGCCAGCGTCCTGACTTTC
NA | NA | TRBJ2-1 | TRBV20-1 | CSATPQGEFF | TGCAGTGCTACGCCCCAGGGAGAGTTCTTC
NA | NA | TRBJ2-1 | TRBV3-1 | CASSHGGVNEQFF | TGTGCCAGCAGCCATGGAGGGGTCAATGAGCAGTTCTTC
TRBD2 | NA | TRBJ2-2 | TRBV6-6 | CASSYASGPLSGELFF | TGTGCCAGCAGTTACGCTAGCGGGCCTTTATCCGGGGAGCTGTTTTTT
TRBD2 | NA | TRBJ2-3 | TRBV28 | CASSPGLDGDTDTQYF | TGTGCCAGCAGCCCAGGACTAGATGGGGACACAGATACGCAGTATTTT
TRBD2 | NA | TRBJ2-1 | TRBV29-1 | CSVDWAGGYNEQFF | TGCAGCGTTGACTGGGCGGGAGGTTACAATGAGCAGTTCTTC
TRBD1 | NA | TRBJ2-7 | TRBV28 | CASSDTGTGAYEQYF | TGTGCCAGCAGTGATACCGGGACAGGGGCTTACGAGCAGTACTTC
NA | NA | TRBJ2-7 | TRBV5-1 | CASSLAGLLAGYEQYF | TGCGCCAGCAGCTTGGCCGGTTTGCTAGCAGGGTACGAGCAGTACTTC
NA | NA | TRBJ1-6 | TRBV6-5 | CASSYSRGTSPLHF | TGTGCCAGCAGTTACTCTCGAGGGACTTCACCCCTCCACTTT
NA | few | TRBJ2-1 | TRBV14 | CASSQEWRNEQFF | TGTGCCAGCAGCCAAGAGTGGAGAAATGAGCAGTTCTTC
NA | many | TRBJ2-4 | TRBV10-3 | CAIIEAGDIQYF | TGTGCCATCATAGAGGCAGGGGACATTCAGTACTTC
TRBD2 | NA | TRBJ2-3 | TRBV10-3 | CAISAGGYTDTQYF | TGTGCCATCAGCGCCGGGGGGTACACAGATACGCAGTATTTT
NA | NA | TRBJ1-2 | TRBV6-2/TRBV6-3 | CASSDQPHYGYTF | TGTGCCAGCAGTGATCAACCGCACTATGGCTACACCTTC
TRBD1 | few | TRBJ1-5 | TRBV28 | CASRSGGGQYNQPQHF | TGTGCCAGCAGATCGGGGGGGGGACAGTACAATCAGCCCCAGCATTTT
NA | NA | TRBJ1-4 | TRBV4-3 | CASSFQRVENEKLFF | TGCGCCAGCAGCTTCCAGAGGGTCGAGAATGAAAAACTGTTTTTT
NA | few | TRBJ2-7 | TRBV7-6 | CASSGGGGSSSYEQYF | TGTGCCAGCAGCGGCGGGGGCGGATCAAGCTCCTACGAGCAGTACTTC
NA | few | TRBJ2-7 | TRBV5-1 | CASSLEAGEWYEQYF | TGCGCCAGCAGCTTGGAAGCAGGGGAGTGGTACGAGCAGTACTTC
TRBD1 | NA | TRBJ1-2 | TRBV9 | CASSPPDRDFYGYTF | TGTGCCAGCAGCCCACCGGACAGGGACTTTTATGGCTACACCTTC
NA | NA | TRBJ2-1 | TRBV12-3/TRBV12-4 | CASNLIDEQFF | TGTGCCAGCAATTTAATCGATGAGCAGTTCTTC
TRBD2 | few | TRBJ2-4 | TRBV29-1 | CSAPGGKKAKNIQYF | TGCAGCGCCCCGGGGGGAAAGAAGGCCAAAAACATTCAGTACTTC
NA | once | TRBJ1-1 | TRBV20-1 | CRSAIGGEAFF | TGCAGGAGCGCGATCGGGGGAGAAGCTTTCTTT
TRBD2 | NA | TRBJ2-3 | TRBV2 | CASSELVAGGMQYF | TGTGCCAGCAGTGAATTAGTTGCGGGAGGAATGCAGTATTTT
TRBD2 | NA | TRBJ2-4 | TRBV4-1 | CASSQATLLAELENIQYF | TGCGCCAGCAGCCAAGCGACCCTCCTAGCGGAGTTAGAAAACATTCAGTACTTC
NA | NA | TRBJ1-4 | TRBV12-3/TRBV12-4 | CASSPVGEGLDEKLFF | TGTGCCAGCAGTCCCGTTGGGGAAGGGTTAGATGAAAAACTGTTTTTT
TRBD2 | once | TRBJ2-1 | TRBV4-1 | CASSQAGGSGTQFF | TGCGCCAGCAGCCAAGCGGGAGGGAGTGGGACCCAGTTCTTC